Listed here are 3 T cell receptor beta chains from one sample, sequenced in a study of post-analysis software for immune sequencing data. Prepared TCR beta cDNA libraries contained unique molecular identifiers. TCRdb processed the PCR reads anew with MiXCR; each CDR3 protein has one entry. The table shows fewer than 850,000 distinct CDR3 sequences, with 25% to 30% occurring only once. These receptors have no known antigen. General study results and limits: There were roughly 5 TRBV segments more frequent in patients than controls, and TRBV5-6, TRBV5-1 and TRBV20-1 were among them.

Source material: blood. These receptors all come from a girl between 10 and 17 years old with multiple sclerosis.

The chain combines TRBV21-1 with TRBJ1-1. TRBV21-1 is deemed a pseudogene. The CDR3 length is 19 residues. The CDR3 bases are TGTGCCAGTCGGGCTAAAATGGGGCTTTTTGCGGGAATGAACACTGAAGCTTTCTTT. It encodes CASRAKMGLFAGMNTEAFF.

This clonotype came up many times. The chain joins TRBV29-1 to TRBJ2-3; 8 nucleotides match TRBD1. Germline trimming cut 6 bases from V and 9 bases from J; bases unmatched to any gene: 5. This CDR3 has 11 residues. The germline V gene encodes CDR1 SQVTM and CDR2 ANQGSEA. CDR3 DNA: TGCAGCGTCCGCGGACAGGGAACGCAGTATTTT. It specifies CSVRGQGTQYF.

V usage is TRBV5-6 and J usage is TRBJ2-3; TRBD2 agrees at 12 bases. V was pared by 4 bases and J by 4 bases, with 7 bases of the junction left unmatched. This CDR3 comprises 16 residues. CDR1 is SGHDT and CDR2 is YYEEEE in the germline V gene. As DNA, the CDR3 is TGTGCCAGCAGCACCCGGACTAGCGGGACCCCAGATACGCAGTATTTT. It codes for CASSTRTSGTPDTQYF.